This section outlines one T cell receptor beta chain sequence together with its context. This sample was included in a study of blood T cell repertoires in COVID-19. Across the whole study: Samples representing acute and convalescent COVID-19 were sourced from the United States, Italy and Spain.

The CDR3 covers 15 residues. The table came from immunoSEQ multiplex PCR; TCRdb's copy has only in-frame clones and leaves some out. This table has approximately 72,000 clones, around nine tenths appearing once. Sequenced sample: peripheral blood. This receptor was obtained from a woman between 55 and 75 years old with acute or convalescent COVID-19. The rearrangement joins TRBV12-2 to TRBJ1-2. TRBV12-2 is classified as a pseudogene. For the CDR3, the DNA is TGTGCAAGTCGCTTAGTCGTGCAGGGGAGGGGTGGCTACACCTTC. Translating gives CASRLVVQGRGGYTF.